This T cell receptor (beta chain) was found in a study of T cell repertoires in ileal Crohn's disease. Study-level results: All patients with clonality above 26.8% had endoscopic recurrence.

As for this clone: The antigen is unknown.

Generated by immunoSEQ multiplex PCR, the TCRdb table keeps only in-frame clones and is missing some. The sample comprises a few thousand clones, just over 85% of which are singletons, and about 2% rests with the top ten. Germline V CDR1 and CDR2: SGHRS, YFSETQ. The CDR3 is 15 residues long. J gave up 8 bases and V 0 bases, and 7 bases lay outside the gene matches. Time point indicated: neoterminal ileum biopsy at postoperative endoscopy, about 6 months after surgery. The rearrangement uses TRBV5-1 and TRBJ1-4, with 7 bases matching TRBD1. The source is an adult with Crohn's disease. Sequenced input: ileal tissue. The CDR3 region has the DNA TGCGCCAGCAGCTTGGATACAGGGGCTGTAGAAAAACTGTTTTTT. Translating it yields CASSLDTGAVEKLFF.